This T cell receptor beta chain was recorded in a study of cytomegalovirus exposure and HLA in healthy donors. Germline CDR1 reads LNHNV; CDR2 reads YYDKDF (reference sequence). This CDR3 contains 15 residues. Trimming stripped 1 base from V and 8 bases from J, with 14 bases between. The primer mix had 60 Vbeta and 13 Jbeta primers. Assay: immunoSEQ multiplex PCR; the TCRdb copy retains only in-frame clones and omits some. This sample has tens of thousands of clones, with 62% found just once. General study findings and limits: Fewer N-insertions (relative to the approximately 700-donor mean) were reportedly seen in an Asian-associated ancestry cluster in a later analysis. In a later analysis, the majority of CMV-associated beta chains seemingly showed HLA restriction. Associated with cytomegalovirus, according to the listing, were some 180 TCR beta chains.

Concerning this clone itself: Its antigen is currently unknown.

The sample consisted of PBMCs. The rearrangement uses TRBV15 and TRBJ1-4, with a tentative D call TRBD1 (6 bases). The TCR comes from a male donor in good health and CMV-seropositive. The CDR3, as DNA: TGTGCCACCAGCAGAGTTCTGACAGGAAAGGAAAAACTGTTTTTT. As protein: CATSRVLTGKEKLFF.